A single sample gave rise to the 21 T cell receptor beta chains below, sequenced in a study of CD8 T cells in ankylosing spondylitis. Study findings and constraints: What appeared characteristic of ankylosing spondylitis blood was a TCR beta motif of seven to nine highly homologous variants.

Antigens of these TCRs are unknown. In TCRdb, the 5' RACE reads were re-called with MiXCR into one record per CDR3 protein. The repertoire includes around 770,000 distinct CDR3 sequences, 15% to 20% of them detected once, and under 20% sits in the top ten. Sequenced: blood, either unsorted or a sorted T cell fraction (not recorded which). These receptors were taken from a male donor with ankylosing spondylitis.

The V and J genes are TRBV29-1 and TRBJ2-1; no definite D call. V lost 3 bases and J 11 bases, leaving 2 bases between the germline ends. The CDR3 sequence is 8 residues long. Germline V lookup: CDR1 SQVTM, CDR2 ANQGSEA. CDR3 DNA sequence: TGCAGCGTTGAGAAGCAGTTCTTC. It codes for CSVEKQFF.

The chain links TRBV12-3 or TRBV12-4 to TRBJ2-5; a possible D gene is TRBD2 (5 bases). The CDR3 covers 15 residues. Trimming took 9 bases from V and 4 from J, leaving 21 bases between them. CDR3 sequence (DNA): TGTGCCAGTAGGCGACTCCCGGAGGTTTCAGAGACCCAGTACTTC. It encodes CASRRLPEVSETQYF.

The chain joins TRBV20-1 to TRBJ2-2; D unclear. Germline CDR1 reads DFQATT; CDR2 reads SNEGSKA (reference sequence). The CDR3 loop spans 13 amino acids. Trimming removed 5 bases from V and 1 base from J, with 8 bases in between. In DNA, the CDR3 is TGCAGTGCTCAGAACAGGAACACCGGGGAGCTGTTTTTT. Amino acid sequence: CSAQNRNTGELFF.

V and J are TRBV18 and TRBJ2-5; the D is unclear. The V gene's germline CDR1 is KGHSH and CDR2 LQKENI. The V gene lost 5 bases and the J gene lost 0 bases, with 4 bases spanning the gap. This CDR3 comprises 12 residues. The CDR3 region is CASSNHQETQYF. The CDR3 DNA reads TGTGCCAGCTCAAACCACCAAGAGACCCAGTACTTC.

The table lists this clonotype with a few counts. The chain employs TRBV7-3 and TRBJ2-3, with TRBD2 identical over 7 bases. Germline CDR1 and CDR2: SGHTA and FQGTGA. The CDR3 contains 16 residues. Trimming took 1 base from V and 0 from J; bases not matched to a gene: 4. The CDR3 sequence: CASSLIPSGSTDTQYF. The CDR3 nucleotides are TGTGCCAGCAGCTTAATCCCTAGCGGCAGCACAGATACGCAGTATTTT.

The chain combines TRBV7-2 with TRBJ2-3, with 7 positions matching TRBD2. Germline lookup yields CDR1 SGHTA and CDR2 FQGNSA. V trimming: 6 bases; J trimming: 2 bases; junction bases outside the gene matches: 5. The CDR3 length is 14 residues. The CDR3 is CASRVAGNTDTQYF. CDR3 sequence (DNA): TGTGCCAGCAGGGTAGCGGGTAACACAGATACGCAGTATTTT.

This clonotype was recorded many times. The chain employs TRBV29-1 and TRBJ1-1; tentative D call: TRBD1 (6 bases). The CDR3 runs 12 residues. The V gene lost 3 bases and the J gene lost 4 bases, with 9 bases spanning the gap. Per germline, CDR1 SQVTM and CDR2 ANQGSEA. In nucleotides, the CDR3 is TGCAGCGTTGATACAGGGTTCACTGAAGCTTTCTTT. Translating it yields CSVDTGFTEAFF.

This chain connects TRBV4-1 to TRBJ1-3; D is unresolved. The CDR3 consists of 18 residues. Looked up from germline, CDR1 is MGHRA and CDR2 is YSYEKL. Trimming removed 0 bases from V and 0 bases from J, with 15 bases in between. The CDR3 loop reads CASSQDPVQSLSGNTIYF. CDR3 in DNA: TGCGCCAGCAGCCAAGATCCGGTACAGTCCCTCTCTGGAAACACCATATATTTT.

This clonotype occurred a few times. V usage is TRBV4-1 and J usage is TRBJ1-1, with D tentatively TRBD1 (5 bases). The CDR3 extends over 13 amino acids. V dropped 3 bases and J dropped 7 bases, with 12 bases sitting between them. Germline V gene data show CDR1 as MGHRA and CDR2 as YSYEKL. CDR3 coding DNA: TGCGCCAGCAGCCATATTTTCGACAGTGAAGCTTTCTTT. Translating it yields CASSHIFDSEAFF.

This clonotype was picked up a small number of times. The chain has TRBV4-1 and TRBJ2-7, with D possibly matching TRBD1 (6 bases). Germline loops: CDR1 MGHRA, CDR2 YSYEKL. The CDR3 sequence is 14 residues long. V was clipped by 2 bases and J by 3 bases, with 11 bases between them. DNA for the CDR3: TGCGCCAGCAGCCAATTGTCACAGGGCTACGAGCAGTACTTC. Translated, it gives CASSQLSQGYEQYF.

The chain has TRBV20-1 and TRBJ2-5; 13 positions match TRBD2. Trimming removed 6 bases from V and 2 bases from J; junction bases left unmatched: 6. The CDR3 runs 15 residues. Germline V gene sequence: CDR1 DFQATT, CDR2 SNEGSKA (reference sequence). The CDR3 DNA reads TGCAGTGCACAGGGACTAGCGGGGCGGCAAGAGACCCAGTACTTC. Its protein is CSAQGLAGRQETQYF.

The gene calls are TRBV7-2 and TRBJ2-1; 12 bases are shared with TRBD1. CDR3 length: 16 amino acids. J gave up 2 bases and V 6 bases, and 5 bases lay outside the gene matches. The germline V gene has CDR1 SGHTA and CDR2 FQGNSA. In nucleotides, the CDR3 is TGTGCCAGCAGTCGGGGGACAGGGGGCGCCTACAATGAGCAGTTCTTC. Translated: CASSRGTGGAYNEQFF. Supplemented by reference TRBV7-2 and TRBJ2-1, the full variable domain reads GAGVSQSPSNKVTEKGKDVELRCDPISGHTALYWYRQSLGQGLEFLIYFQGNSAPDKSGLPSDRFSAERTGGSVSTLTIQRTQQEDSAVYLCASSRGTGGAYNEQFFGPGTRLTVL.

The V and J genes are TRBV27 and TRBJ2-7, with D perhaps TRBD2 (5 bases). In germline, CDR1 is MNHEY, CDR2 SMNVEV (reference sequence). CDR3 length equals 13 residues. Trimming left V 6 bases short and J 5 bases short, with 14 bases between. This CDR3 reads CASRNFGDNEQYF. Written as DNA, the CDR3 is TGTGCCAGCAGAAATTTCGGGGATAACGAGCAGTACTTC.

The chain recombines TRBV5-1 with TRBJ2-7; 8 bases match TRBD1. After removal of 4 bases from V and 1 base from J, the junction contained 7 bases not matched to a gene. The CDR3 contains 15 residues. The germline V gene has CDR1 SGHRS and CDR2 YFSETQ. CDR3 amino acids: CASSLPRQGSYEQYF. The CDR3 coding sequence is TGCGCCAGCAGCCTCCCCAGACAGGGGTCCTACGAGCAGTACTTC.

This chain uses TRBV20-1 with TRBJ2-5; no reliable D call. CDR1 and CDR2 (germline): DFQATT, SNEGSKA (reference sequence). This CDR3 has 11 amino acids. V lost 6 bases, J lost 3 bases, and 8 bases lay in between. In nucleotides, the CDR3 is TGCAGTGCCACACAAAAAGAGACCCAGTACTTC. Protein: CSATQKETQYF.

This clonotype showed up just a few times. The J gene is TRBJ1-6, the V gene TRBV12-3 or TRBV12-4, with 7 bases aligning to TRBD1. The ends lost 8 bases at V and 8 bases at J; junction bases unmatched: 9. The CDR3 contains 14 residues. The CDR3 DNA is TGTGCCAGCGGACATAGACAGGGCCATTCACCCCTCCACTTT. Translating it yields CASGHRQGHSPLHF.

In this sample, this clonotype turned up a few times. The rearrangement joins TRBV12-3 or TRBV12-4 to TRBJ1-6; weak D call: TRBD1 (5 bases). The CDR3 runs 14 residues. V gave up 0 bases and J gave up 10 bases, with 10 bases separating them. In DNA, the CDR3 is TGTGCCAGCAGTTTAGCCAGGGAGGCATCACCCCTCCACTTT. Translated: CASSLAREASPLHF.

DNA of the CDR3: TGTGCCAGCAGCCTCGGTAGACGGGCTGAAGCTTTCTTT. Translated, it gives CASSLGRRAEAFF. The V and J genes are TRBV13 and TRBJ1-1, with unresolved D. The CDR3 length is 13 residues. Trimming removed 5 bases at V and 6 bases at J, with 13 bases between. Germline V gene sequence: CDR1 PRHDT, CDR2 FYEKMQ (reference sequence).

V gene TRBV5-1 combines with J gene TRBJ2-1; TRBD1 might be the D (5 bases). CDR3 length: 16 residues. V gave up 4 bases and J gave up 5 bases, with 19 bases separating them. The germline CDR1 and CDR2 sequences are SGHRS and YFSETQ. The CDR3 loop reads CASSPPAAGNNNEQFF. CDR3 sequence (DNA): TGCGCCAGCAGCCCCCCGGCGGCAGGGAACAACAATGAGCAGTTCTTC. Together with reference TRBV5-1 and TRBJ2-1, the CDR3 gives the full variable domain: KAGVTQTPRYLIKTRGQQVTLSCSPISGHRSVSWYQQTPGQGLQFLFEYFSETQRNKGNFPGRFSGRQFSNSRSEMNVSTLELGDSALYLCASSPPAAGNNNEQFFGPGTRLTVL.

The V call is TRBV30, the J call TRBJ1-1; no reliable D call. This CDR3 is 12 amino acids long. The germline V and J ends were trimmed by 6 bases and 6 bases, with 14 bases remaining between them. The germline V gene has CDR1 GTSNPN and CDR2 SVGIG (reference sequence). The DNA of the CDR3 is TGTGCCTGCTCTGGCGGGAGGGCTGAAGCTTTCTTT. Its protein product is CACSGGRAEAFF. The entire variable domain, with the rest obtained from reference TRBV30 and TRBJ1-1, is as follows: SQTIHQWPATLVQPVGSPLSLECTVEGTSNPNLYWYRQAAGRGLQLLFYSVGIGQISSEVPQNLSASRPQDRQFILSSKKLLLSDSGFYLCACSGGRAEAFFGQGTRLTVV.

The chain joins TRBV4-1 to TRBJ2-7; the D is unclear. Germline values: CDR1 MGHRA, CDR2 YSYEKL. There are 16 residues in the CDR3. Trimming took 0 bases from V and 4 from J, leaving 16 bases between them. CDR3 nucleotide sequence: TGCGCCAGCAGCCAAGATACCACCCTCGTTATATACGAGCAGTACTTC. Translating it yields CASSQDTTLVIYEQYF.